Given below is one T cell receptor (beta chain) in context. Its target is not known. These data belong to a study of T cells in Graves' hyperthyroidism and ophthalmopathy. Study information: Peripheral blood samples were taken at initial diagnosis, prior to any treatment. Findings of the study overall: Through a model of 13 V-J features, ophthalmopathy was separated from stable hyperthyroidism.

Trimming took 2 bases from V and 5 from J, leaving 13 bases between them. The CDR3 is 15 residues long. The germline V gene has CDR1 SEHNR and CDR2 FQNEAQ (reference sequence). Template material for amplifying TCR beta CDR3 regions consisted of RNA transcripts. When the TCR CDR3 underwent first-round RT-PCR, the HTBI primer set was used. TCRdb analysed the multiplex PCR reads with MiXCR anew, one entry per CDR3 protein. Among just under 750,000 distinct CDR3 sequences, around a third were seen once, and the ten largest hold 31%. Newly diagnosed hyperthyroidism, duration under 2 months, in patients aged 18 to 65. It was 10 ml of fresh peripheral blood that supplied the PBMCs.

This chain uses TRBV7-9 with TRBJ1-5, with D unclear. Sequencing was done on a sample of blood. The TCR comes from a woman aged 40 to 49 with Graves' hyperthyroidism. CDR3 DNA sequence: TGTGCCAGCAGCTTACCGGGTTCAGGCGATCAGCCCCAGCATTTT. It encodes CASSLPGSGDQPQHF.